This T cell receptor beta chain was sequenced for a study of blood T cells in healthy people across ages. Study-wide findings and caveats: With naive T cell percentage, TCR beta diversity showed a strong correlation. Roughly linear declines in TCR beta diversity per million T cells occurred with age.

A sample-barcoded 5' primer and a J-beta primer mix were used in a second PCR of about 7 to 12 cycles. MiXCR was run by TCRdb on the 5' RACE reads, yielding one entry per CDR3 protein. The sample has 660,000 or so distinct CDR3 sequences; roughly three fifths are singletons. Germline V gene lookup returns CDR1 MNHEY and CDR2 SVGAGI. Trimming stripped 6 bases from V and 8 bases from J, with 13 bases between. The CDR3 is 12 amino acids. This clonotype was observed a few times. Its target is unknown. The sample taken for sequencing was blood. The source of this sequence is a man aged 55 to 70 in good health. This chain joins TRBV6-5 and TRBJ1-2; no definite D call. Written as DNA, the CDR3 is TGTGCCAGCAGAGAATTAAAGAACGGCTACACCTTC. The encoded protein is CASRELKNGYTF.